Each of the 28 T cell receptor beta chains below was sequenced from the same sample in a study of control samples from healthy donors and cancer patients. Repertoires were generated with immunoSEQ multiplex PCR, while TCRdb's copy carries only in-frame clones and drops some. The top ten clones hold about 1.4% of a sample with about 170,000 clones, around 91% of them seen once. The sample comprised blood. The receptors derive from a woman in her twenties or thirties in good health.

The chain employs TRBV6-5 and TRBJ1-5; 10 bases map to TRBD1. The germline gives CDR1 MNHEY, CDR2 SVGAGI. The CDR3 runs 15 residues. The ends lost 6 bases at V and 4 bases at J; junction bases unmatched: 6. CDR3 protein: CASRNGQGVNQPQHF. The CDR3 region has the DNA TGTGCCAGCAGGAACGGACAGGGGGTAAATCAGCCCCAGCATTTT.

The chain employs TRBV7-8 and TRBJ1-5; TRBD1 is a possible D gene (5 bases). CDR3 size: 15 residues. Trimming cost V 3 bases and J 0 bases, with 9 bases left between them. Germline CDR1 and CDR2: SGHVS and FQNEAQ. The CDR3 coding sequence is TGTGCCAGCAGCTTGGGGGGTTATAGCAATCAGCCCCAGCATTTT. Protein product: CASSLGGYSNQPQHF.

The rearrangement uses TRBV7-6 and TRBJ2-2; 12 bases match TRBD2. Per the germline V gene, CDR1 is SGHVS and CDR2 is FNYEAQ. This CDR3 is 19 amino acids long. After removal of 2 bases from V and 5 bases from J, the junction contained 12 bases not matched to a gene. The CDR3, as DNA: TGTGCCAGCAGCTTAAATCCGACTAGCGGGAGTTCGGGTACCGGGGAGCTGTTTTTT. As protein: CASSLNPTSGSSGTGELFF.

This chain connects TRBV6-5 to TRBJ2-3; D not certain. The CDR3 consists of 13 residues. CDR1 MNHEY and CDR2 SVGAGI come from the germline V gene. With 4 bases removed from V and 0 bases from J, the gap between germline ends came to 5 bases. The CDR3 sequence is CASSSASTDTQYF. As DNA, the CDR3 is TGTGCCAGCAGTTCGGCTAGCACAGATACGCAGTATTTT.

DNA of the CDR3: TGTGCCTGGAGGGGGGGGATTGAGACCCAGTACTTC. It translates to CAWRGGIETQYF. The chain links TRBV30 to TRBJ2-5; 7 nucleotides match TRBD2. Trimming cost V 3 bases and J 5 bases; bases outside gene matches: 3. The CDR3 totals 12 residues. Germline CDR1 and CDR2: GTSNPN and SVGIG (reference sequence).

J is TRBJ2-1 and V is TRBV3-1 (or the pseudogene TRBV3-2); 8 positions agree with TRBD2. Trimming cost V 4 bases and J 0 bases; bases outside gene matches: 2. CDR1 is LGHDT, CDR2 YNNKEL, per germline (reference sequence). The CDR3 is 15 residues long. This chain's CDR3 is CASSLAGSSYNEQFF. CDR3 nucleotides: TGTGCCAGCAGCCTAGCGGGGTCCTCCTACAATGAGCAGTTCTTC.

The genes are TRBV29-1 and TRBJ2-7; 10 nucleotides match TRBD1. With V trimmed by 6 bases and J by 7 bases, 6 bases remained unmatched. This CDR3 is 12 amino acids long. Germline V gene sequence: CDR1 SQVTM, CDR2 ANQGSEA. As DNA, the CDR3 is TGCAGCGTGATGACAGGGGGCAGGGAGCAGTACTTC. It translates to CSVMTGGREQYF.

The chain combines TRBV3-1 (or the pseudogene TRBV3-2) with TRBJ2-3; 12 bases map to TRBD1. The CDR3 has 16 residues. CDR1 is LGHDT and CDR2 is YNNKEL in the germline V gene (reference sequence). V shed 3 bases and J 6 bases; nucleotides not matched to a gene: 7. The CDR3 sequence is CASSQIGTGGADTQYF. The CDR3, as DNA: TGTGCCAGCAGCCAGATCGGGACAGGGGGCGCCGATACGCAGTATTTT.

The V call is TRBV4-3, the J call TRBJ2-7, with 7 bases identical to TRBD2. V shed 6 bases, J shed 4 bases, and the junction held 12 bases outside the gene matches. CDR1 is LGHNA and CDR2 is YSLEER in the germline V gene. The CDR3 contains 15 residues. The CDR3 region is CASSQTLARPYEQYF. The CDR3 region has the DNA TGCGCCAGCAGTCAAACACTAGCGAGACCTTACGAGCAGTACTTC.

V gene TRBV19 combines with J gene TRBJ1-2; tentative D call: TRBD1 (6 bases). This CDR3 has 12 residues. The V end lost 4 bases, the J end lost 9 bases, and 12 bases lay between the germline ends. CDR1 and CDR2 (germline): LNHDA, SQIVND (reference sequence). The CDR3 is CASSNRERSYTF. For the CDR3, the DNA is TGTGCCAGTAGTAACAGGGAAAGAAGCTACACCTTC.

The chain employs TRBV6-4 and TRBJ2-1; 10 bases fit TRBD2. The J segment lost 0 bases and the V segment lost 3 bases, leaving 2 bases of the junction unmatched. The CDR3 consists of 16 residues. From germline, CDR1 is MRHNA and CDR2 SNTAGT. CDR3 sequence: CASSESGGGSYNEQFF. CDR3 nucleotides: TGTGCCAGCAGTGAGAGCGGGGGGGGCTCCTACAATGAGCAGTTCTTC.

The CDR3 protein is CASSPTGGGNSPLHF. The CDR3 region has the DNA TGTGCCAGCAGTCCGACAGGGGGGGGTAATTCACCCCTCCACTTT. The chain links TRBV13 to TRBJ1-6, with 9 bases lining up with TRBD1. The CDR3 length is 15 residues. Germline CDR1 PRHDT, CDR2 FYEKMQ (reference sequence). V lost 6 bases to trimming and J lost 6 bases; unmatched junction nucleotides: 6.

J is TRBJ2-2 and V is TRBV21-1; the tabulated D call, TRBD1, remains unverified against the DNA. TRBV21-1 is shown as a pseudogene. This CDR3 has 17 residues. CDR3 in DNA: TGTGCCAGCAGCAAAAAAACGGACAGGGGGGTGACCGGGGAGCTGTTTTTT. Translating it yields CASSKKTDRGVTGELFF.

This clone was seen a handful of times. The J gene is TRBJ2-3, the V gene TRBV7-2; D remains unclear. V gave up 2 bases and J gave up 2 bases, with 11 bases separating them. The CDR3 spans 15 residues. Germline V gene data show CDR1 as SGHTA and CDR2 as FQGNSA. CDR3 nucleotide sequence: TGTGCCAGCAGCTTAATGAGACCACCCACAGATACGCAGTATTTT. This codes for CASSLMRPPTDTQYF.

The chain is built from TRBV6-2 or TRBV6-3 and TRBJ1-2, with D possibly TRBD1 on 5 matching bases. This CDR3 contains 13 residues. The germline V and J ends were trimmed by 4 bases and 4 bases, with 10 bases remaining between them. Germline V gives CDR1 MNHEY, CDR2 SVGEGT. The CDR3 region is CASSWGGSYGYTF. The CDR3 DNA sequence: TGTGCCAGCAGTTGGGGGGGGTCCTATGGCTACACCTTC.

Points on this clone: Other nucleotide sequences from this sample produce the same CDR3. This chain joins TRBV6-5 and TRBJ2-3; weak D call: TRBD1 (6 bases). This CDR3 region has 15 residues. V was cut by 0 bases and J by 0 bases, with 7 bases left in between. Germline loops: CDR1 MNHEY, CDR2 SVGAGI. The CDR3 DNA follows: TGTGCCAGCAGTTACTCGGGGGCTAGCACAGATACGCAGTATTTT. It encodes CASSYSGASTDTQYF.

This chain links TRBV14 with TRBJ1-5, with D unclear. Germline V gives CDR1 SGHDN, CDR2 FVKESK. The germline V and J ends were trimmed by 3 bases and 4 bases, with 10 bases remaining between them. CDR3 length: 14 amino acids. The CDR3 region is CASSQGLGNQPQHF. The CDR3 bases are TGTGCCAGCAGCCAGGGGTTAGGTAATCAGCCCCAGCATTTT.

V usage is TRBV5-1 and J usage is TRBJ2-1, with D uncertain. Trimming left V 0 bases short and J 5 bases short, with 9 bases between. The V gene's germline CDR1 is SGHRS and CDR2 YFSETQ. There are 14 residues in the CDR3. CDR3: CASSLGFADNEQFF. The DNA for the CDR3 is TGCGCCAGCAGCTTGGGGTTTGCTGACAATGAGCAGTTCTTC. Full variable domain (remainder filled in from reference TRBV5-1 and TRBJ2-1): KAGVTQTPRYLIKTRGQQVTLSCSPISGHRSVSWYQQTPGQGLQFLFEYFSETQRNKGNFPGRFSGRQFSNSRSEMNVSTLELGDSALYLCASSLGFADNEQFFGPGTRLTVL.

This clone has only one observation. Other DNA variants within this sample encode the same CDR3. This chain joins TRBV28 and TRBJ2-2, with no clear D. The germline V gene encodes CDR1 MDHEN and CDR2 SYDVKM. The CDR3 spans 14 residues. Trimming took 6 bases from V and 2 from J, leaving 10 bases between them. The CDR3 loop reads CASRGQPNTGELFF. CDR3 DNA: TGTGCCAGCAGGGGTCAGCCCAACACCGGGGAGCTGTTTTTT. Supplemented by reference TRBV28 and TRBJ2-2, the full variable domain reads DVKVTQSSRYLVKRTGEKVFLECVQDMDHENMFWYRQDPGLGLRLIYFSYDVKMKEKGDIPEGYSVSREKKERFSLILESASTNQTSMYLCASRGQPNTGELFFGEGSRLTVL.

This clone was observed once. This specimen includes other DNA sequences encoding the same CDR3. This chain connects TRBV6-2 or TRBV6-3 to TRBJ2-1; 11 bases match TRBD2. The CDR3 sequence is 15 residues long. The V segment lost 3 bases and the J segment 4 bases; nucleotides outside the gene matches: 2. Germline V gene sequence: CDR1 MNHEY, CDR2 SVGEGT. CDR3 protein: CASSYLAGGYNEQFF. The CDR3 DNA reads TGTGCCAGCAGTTATCTAGCGGGAGGTTACAATGAGCAGTTCTTC.

V and J are TRBV11-2 and TRBJ2-2; D remains unclear. Germline CDR1 and CDR2: SGHAT and FQNNGV. V was trimmed by 0 bases and J by 4 bases, leaving 6 bases between them. This CDR3 contains 14 residues. The CDR3 reads CASSLDRSTGELFF. The CDR3 DNA reads as TGTGCCAGCAGCTTAGATCGGAGCACCGGGGAGCTGTTTTTT. Drawing the rest from reference TRBV11-2 and TRBJ2-2, the complete variable domain is EAGVAQSPRYKIIEKRQSVAFWCNPISGHATLYWYQQILGQGPKLLIQFQNNGVVDDSQLPKDRFSAERLKGVDSTLKIQPAKLEDSAVYLCASSLDRSTGELFFGEGSRLTVL.

The genes are TRBV30 and TRBJ2-7, with 10 positions matching TRBD1. In germline, CDR1 is GTSNPN, CDR2 SVGIG (reference sequence). This CDR3 has 14 residues. The V gene end was trimmed by 3 bases and the J gene end by 4 bases; junction bases not matched to a gene: 6. The CDR3 bases are TGTGCCTGGAGCAGGGGACAGGGGAGGTACGAGCAGTACTTC. Protein product: CAWSRGQGRYEQYF. The variable domain in full, with the rest retrieved from reference TRBV30 and TRBJ2-7, is SQTIHQWPATLVQPVGSPLSLECTVEGTSNPNLYWYRQAAGRGLQLLFYSVGIGQISSEVPQNLSASRPQDRQFILSSKKLLLSDSGFYLCAWSRGQGRYEQYFGPGTRLTVT.

The chain joins TRBV18 to TRBJ2-1, with 9 bases matching TRBD2. Germline CDR1 reads KGHSH; CDR2 reads LQKENI. V shed 3 bases and J 1 base; nucleotides not matched to a gene: 1. CDR3 size: 15 residues. The CDR3 spells CASSPAGGSYNEQFF. The CDR3 bases are TGTGCCAGCTCACCGGCGGGAGGGTCCTACAATGAGCAGTTCTTC.

This chain uses TRBV10-1 with TRBJ2-1, with TRBD2 identical over 13 bases. This CDR3 has 15 residues. Trimming took 5 bases from V and 6 from J; bases not matched to a gene: 4. Germline CDR1 is WNHNN and CDR2 is SYGVQD (reference sequence). The CDR3 sequence: CASSTGTSGANEQFF. For the CDR3, the DNA is TGCGCCAGCAGTACCGGGACTAGCGGGGCCAATGAGCAGTTCTTC.

This clone showed up just once. The chain recombines TRBV4-1 with TRBJ2-1, with 9 nucleotides matching TRBD2. Germline CDR1 and CDR2: MGHRA and YSYEKL. J gave up 9 bases and V 0 bases, and 9 bases lay outside the gene matches. CDR3 length: 16 amino acids. CDR3 sequence: CASSQEWRGGLGEQFF. DNA for the CDR3: TGCGCCAGCAGCCAAGAATGGCGGGGGGGCCTGGGTGAGCAGTTCTTC.

In this sample, this clone turned up once. CDR3 DNA: TGTGCCAGCAGCGTGGGGTTTGTGGGGACTGAAGCTTTCTTT. Residues: CASSVGFVGTEAFF. J is TRBJ1-1 and V is TRBV9; the D is unclear. The germline V gene encodes CDR1 SGDLS and CDR2 YYNGEE. Trimming stripped 2 bases from V and 5 bases from J, with 13 bases between. The CDR3 has 14 residues.

Of note for this clone: The same CDR3 arises from other DNA sequences in this sample as well. The chain recombines TRBV6-6 with TRBJ2-7; TRBD2 matches 7 bases. The CDR3 runs 14 residues. Trimming took 3 bases from V and 2 from J; bases not matched to a gene: 4. The germline gives CDR1 MNHNY, CDR2 SVGAGI (reference sequence). CDR3 amino acids: CASSYSGTTYEQYF. The DNA for the CDR3 is TGTGCCAGCAGTTATTCCGGGACTACCTACGAGCAGTACTTC.

The rearrangement uses TRBV6-2 or TRBV6-3 and TRBJ2-5, with D unresolved. The germline gives CDR1 MNHEY, CDR2 SVGEGT. This CDR3 has 13 amino acids. Deletions cut 1 base from V and 1 base from J, with 4 bases between. CDR3 region: CASSYYGQETQYF. The CDR3 nucleotides are TGTGCCAGCAGTTACTACGGCCAAGAGACCCAGTACTTC.